This TCR beta chain was sequenced in a study of cytomegalovirus exposure and HLA in healthy donors. The germline V gene encodes CDR1 SEHNR and CDR2 FQNEAQ (reference sequence). This CDR3 region has 15 residues. V gave up 5 bases and J gave up 6 bases; unmatched junction bases: 9. PCR amplification relied on 60 Vbeta primers (plus 13 Jbeta primers). Produced via immunoSEQ multiplex PCR; TCRdb's table is partial and in-frame only. The listing records 150,000 to 200,000 clones. Sequencing input: PBMCs. The chain joins TRBV7-9 to TRBJ1-5, with 8 bases that match TRBD1. The sequence came from a woman younger than 30 in good health and CMV-seropositive. DNA for the CDR3: TGTGCCAGCAGCCCAGGAACAGGGGGTGGTCAGCCCCAGCATTTT. Translated, it gives CASSPGTGGGQPQHF.